This entry lists 25 T cell receptor beta chains sequenced from one sample in a study of OX40 agonist ivuxolimab in advanced cancers. Sequenced by immunoSEQ multiplex PCR; TCRdb stores in-frame clones only, minus some. The sample holds tens of thousands of clones, 84% seen once. The sequencing here drew on CD4+ or CD8+ T cells sorted from blood, taken in a trial of the OX40 agonist ivuxolimab. All receptors derive from an adult with an advanced solid tumor such as melanoma, head and neck, liver or kidney cancer.

V and J are TRBV5-1 and TRBJ2-7; D remains ambiguous. CDR1 and CDR2 (germline): SGHRS, YFSETQ. The CDR3 runs to 14 residues. V gave up 5 bases and J gave up 2 bases, with 14 bases separating them. CDR3 sequence (DNA): TGCGCCAGCAGTCCCGCCGGGTCGGCCTACGAGCAGTACTTC. It encodes CASSPAGSAYEQYF.

This chain links TRBV28 with TRBJ2-7; D might be TRBD2 (6 bases). This CDR3 region has 13 residues. Germline loops: CDR1 MDHEN, CDR2 SYDVKM. Deletions cut 8 bases from V and 1 base from J, with 12 bases between. CDR3 coding DNA: TGTGCCAGCCGACTAGGACCGTCCTACGAGCAGTACTTC. This translates into CASRLGPSYEQYF.

The J gene is TRBJ2-7, the V gene TRBV19; tentatively, D is TRBD1 (6 bases). The CDR3 contains 13 residues. The germline V and J ends were trimmed by 7 bases and 3 bases, with 13 bases remaining between them. CDR1 is LNHDA and CDR2 is SQIVND in the germline V gene (reference sequence). CDR3: CASTYKQGYEQYF. Written as DNA, the CDR3 is TGTGCCAGTACCTACAAACAGGGCTACGAGCAGTACTTC.

The chain carries TRBV28 and TRBJ2-7, with D possibly TRBD2 on 6 matching bases. Trimming took off 7 bases at V and 6 bases at J, with 25 bases between the two ends. The CDR3 loop spans 16 amino acids. In germline, CDR1 is MDHEN, CDR2 SYDVKM. For the CDR3, the DNA is TGTGCCAGCATCCAGGCCGGGACTCAAGGGAGGTCCGAGCAGTACTTC. Its protein is CASIQAGTQGRSEQYF.

V and J are TRBV29-1 and TRBJ1-3; D not certain. CDR1 SQVTM and CDR2 ANQGSEA come from the germline V gene. CDR3 length equals 12 residues. V lost 5 bases and J lost 0, with 5 bases in between. The CDR3: CSVRSSGNTIYF. The CDR3 region has the DNA TGCAGCGTTCGGAGCTCTGGAAACACCATATATTTT. The variable domain in full, completed from reference TRBV29-1 and TRBJ1-3, reads SAVISQKPSRDICQRGTSLTIQCQVDSQVTMMFWYRQQPGQSLTLIATANQGSEATYESGFVIDKFPISRPNLTFSTLTVSNMSPEDSSIYLCSVRSSGNTIYFGEGSWLTVV.

This chain uses TRBV28 with TRBJ2-6; D is ambiguous. The CDR3 loop spans 17 amino acids. Per germline, CDR1 MDHEN and CDR2 SYDVKM. V was pared by 6 bases and J by 0 bases, with 15 bases between. The CDR3 region has the DNA TGTGCCAGCAGCCGGTCAGACTCTGCCTCTGGGGCCAACGTCCTGACTTTC. As protein: CASSRSDSASGANVLTF.

The genes are TRBV6-5 and TRBJ2-7; possible D gene TRBD2, 5 bases. The germline V gene encodes CDR1 MNHEY and CDR2 SVGAGI. Trimming removed 4 bases at V and 3 bases at J, with 13 bases between. This CDR3 comprises 14 residues. CDR3 region: CASSLNVGVYEQYF. CDR3 DNA sequence: TGTGCCAGCAGTTTGAATGTGGGAGTCTACGAGCAGTACTTC.

The chain joins TRBV5-1 to TRBJ2-2, with 9 positions matching TRBD2. After removal of 4 bases from V and 1 base from J, the junction contained 8 bases not matched to a gene. CDR3 length: 17 amino acids. Looked up from germline, CDR1 is SGHRS and CDR2 is YFSETQ. Written as DNA, the CDR3 is TGCGCCAGCAGCCCTGCCGGGACTAGCCAGAACACCGGGGAGCTGTTTTTT. It specifies CASSPAGTSQNTGELFF.

The CDR3 DNA reads as TGCGCCAGCAGTGTTCAACAGGGAGCTAATGAAAAACTGTTTTTT. Translated: CASSVQQGANEKLFF. V is TRBV10-2 and J is TRBJ1-4; tentative D call: TRBD1 (6 bases). Looked up from germline, CDR1 is WSHSY and CDR2 is SAAADI. CDR3 size: 15 residues. Deletions cut 4 bases from V and 3 bases from J, with 12 bases between.

The V and J genes are TRBV28 and TRBJ2-7; TRBD1 matches at 7 bases. The CDR3 runs 15 residues. Trimming removed 0 bases from V and 2 bases from J; junction bases left unmatched: 4. Germline CDR1 MDHEN, CDR2 SYDVKM. This CDR3 reads CASSLWGTGAYEQYF. The CDR3 coding sequence is TGTGCCAGCAGTTTATGGGGAACAGGGGCCTACGAGCAGTACTTC.

This clone turned up a few times. The chain has TRBV7-9 and TRBJ1-6; 9 nucleotides agree with TRBD1. V lost 4 bases, J lost 7 bases, and 5 bases stayed unmatched. The CDR3 has 15 amino acids. Germline CDR1 and CDR2: SEHNR and FQNEAQ (reference sequence). The CDR3 protein is CASSSSQGANSPLHF. CDR3 in DNA: TGTGCCAGCAGCTCATCACAGGGGGCCAATTCACCCCTCCACTTT.

The chain employs TRBV6-5 and TRBJ2-1; D may correspond to TRBD1 or TRBD2 (5 bases each). Trimming cost V 2 bases and J 6 bases, with 11 bases left between them. Germline-derived CDR1 and CDR2 are MNHEY and SVGAGI. This CDR3 is 14 amino acids long. The CDR3 nucleotides read TGTGCCAGCAGTTACGGGACCCCCCGCAATGAGCAGTTCTTC. Translated: CASSYGTPRNEQFF.

V is TRBV5-8 and J is TRBJ2-3; D gene uncertain. Trimming shortened V by 0 bases and J by 0 bases, and 11 bases separated the two germline ends. CDR1 and CDR2 (germline): SGHTS, YDEGEE. This CDR3 contains 16 residues. The CDR3: CASSLVRTSSTDTQYF. The CDR3 DNA sequence: TGTGCCAGCAGCTTGGTCCGCACCAGTAGCACAGATACGCAGTATTTT.

This chain links TRBV6-1 with TRBJ2-1, with 8 positions matching TRBD1. Germline V gene lookup returns CDR1 MNHNS and CDR2 SASEGT. V dropped 7 bases and J dropped 5; count of bases not matched to a gene: 10. The CDR3 loop spans 15 amino acids. In DNA, the CDR3 is TGTGCCAGCACAACCAGGGGGCTAGTTCACAATGAGCAGTTCTTC. It is translated as CASTTRGLVHNEQFF.

The chain uses TRBV21-1 and TRBJ1-1; TRBD1 is the table's D call and was not checked against the DNA. TRBV21-1 is designated a pseudogene. The length of the CDR3 is 17 residues. The CDR3 DNA sequence: TGTGCCAGCAGCATTTTAAGTTGGGCTACCTTCCACACTGAAGCTTTCTTT. This codes for CASSILSWATFHTEAFF.

CDR3 sequence: CASSLEQGNTEAFF. The DNA for the CDR3 is TGTGCCAGCAGCTTGGAACAGGGGAACACTGAAGCTTTCTTT. The J gene is TRBJ1-1, the V gene TRBV5-5, with D maybe TRBD1 (6 bases). Per the germline V gene, CDR1 is SGHKS and CDR2 is YYEKEE (reference sequence). Trimming took off 0 bases at V and 1 base at J, with 7 bases between the two ends. This CDR3 is 14 amino acids long.

The rearrangement uses TRBV28 and TRBJ2-5; 8 bases agree with TRBD1. Germline V gene sequence: CDR1 MDHEN, CDR2 SYDVKM. The CDR3 has 16 amino acids. With V trimmed by 1 base and J by 5 bases, 9 bases remained unmatched. The CDR3 nucleotides read TGTGCCAGCAGTTTATCTCAGGGGGCTTTCCGGGAGACCCAGTACTTC. Its translation: CASSLSQGAFRETQYF. The entire variable domain, with the rest obtained from reference TRBV28 and TRBJ2-5, is as follows: DVKVTQSSRYLVKRTGEKVFLECVQDMDHENMFWYRQDPGLGLRLIYFSYDVKMKEKGDIPEGYSVSREKKERFSLILESASTNQTSMYLCASSLSQGAFRETQYFGPGTRLLVL.

This chain connects TRBV13 to TRBJ2-5, with a possible D match to TRBD2 (6 bases). CDR1 and CDR2 (germline): PRHDT, FYEKMQ (reference sequence). The CDR3 has 15 residues. V was pared by 5 bases and J by 5 bases, with 18 bases between. The CDR3 region is CASSPLTGGAETQYF. The CDR3 bases are TGTGCCAGCAGCCCGCTGACTGGAGGGGCGGAGACCCAGTACTTC.

V gene TRBV30 combines with J gene TRBJ1-6; a possible D gene is TRBD1 (5 bases). The CDR3 extends over 12 amino acids. Trimming removed 4 bases at V and 9 bases at J, with 10 bases between. Germline CDR1 reads GTSNPN; CDR2 reads SVGIG (reference sequence). The CDR3: CAWTGTGSPLHF. The CDR3 coding sequence is TGTGCCTGGACAGGGACCGGTTCACCCCTCCACTTT.

In its sample, this clone was seen once. CDR3 amino acids: CASSVFTSGTETQYF. The DNA of the CDR3 is TGTGCCAGCAGCGTTTTCACTAGCGGGACGGAGACCCAGTACTTC. This rearrangement joins TRBV5-8 to TRBJ2-5, with 10 bases fitting TRBD2. This CDR3 is built from 15 residues. The V gene's germline CDR1 is SGHTS and CDR2 YDEGEE. Losses at the gene ends were 4 bases for V and 5 bases for J; bases not matched to a gene: 8.

This rearrangement joins TRBV5-3 to TRBJ2-1, with unresolved D. TRBV5-3 is reported as an ORF; its role is uncertain. The CDR3 spans 14 residues. With 0 bases removed from V and 4 bases from J, the gap between germline ends came to 8 bases. For the CDR3, the DNA is TGTGCCAGAAGCTTGGCCAAACGATACAATGAGCAGTTCTTC. Its protein is CARSLAKRYNEQFF.

This sequence joins TRBV11-2 and TRBJ2-5; TRBD2 matches at 7 bases. This CDR3 is 16 amino acids long. Germline assignment: CDR1 SGHAT and CDR2 FQNNGV. With 5 bases clipped from V and 5 bases from J, the junction kept 14 bases outside the gene matches. CDR3 sequence (DNA): TGTGCCAGCAGCCCCCGGGGCGGGGGAGGTAGGGAGACCCAGTACTTC. The encoded protein is CASSPRGGGGRETQYF.

The chain couples TRBV5-4 to TRBJ1-2; possible D gene TRBD1, 5 bases. CDR3 size: 13 residues. Trimming took 0 bases from V and 5 from J, leaving 8 bases between them. Germline CDR1 is SGHNT and CDR2 is YYREEE (reference sequence). CDR3 DNA: TGTGCCAGCAGCTTGGCGTCAGGGTATGGCTACACCTTC. It encodes CASSLASGYGYTF.

V gene TRBV7-9 combines with J gene TRBJ1-6; D unclear. V was clipped by 2 bases and J by 6 bases, with 5 bases between them. The CDR3 spans 13 residues. Germline V gene data show CDR1 as SEHNR and CDR2 as FQNEAQ (reference sequence). CDR3 nucleotides: TGTGCCAGCAGCTTACAGATTAATTCACCCCTCCACTTT. It encodes CASSLQINSPLHF.

This rearrangement joins TRBV5-1 to TRBJ2-2, with TRBD1 matching 9 bases. The CDR3 loop spans 16 amino acids. From germline, CDR1 is SGHRS and CDR2 YFSETQ. Trimming at V came to 5 bases and at J to 6 bases, leaving 11 bases not matched to a gene. The chain's CDR3 is CASSVTGGPGSGELFF. CDR3 DNA: TGCGCCAGCAGTGTTACAGGGGGCCCCGGATCCGGGGAGCTGTTTTTT.